These 7 T cell receptor beta chains were sequenced from one sample in a study of OX40 agonist ivuxolimab in advanced cancers. This table comes from immunoSEQ multiplex PCR, and its TCRdb copy is limited to in-frame clones, with some not included. The data show around 46,000 clones, around nine tenths seen once. The source material was CD4+ or CD8+ T cells sorted from blood, sampled in a trial of the OX40 agonist ivuxolimab. Every receptor here comes from an adult with an advanced solid tumor such as melanoma, head and neck, liver or kidney cancer.

The chain combines TRBV4-1 with TRBJ1-1, with D hard to call. CDR3 length: 18 amino acids. Trimming pared 0 bases from V and 6 bases from J, leaving 23 bases between. Germline loops: CDR1 MGHRA, CDR2 YSYEKL. For the CDR3, the DNA is TGCGCCAGCAGCCAAGATGTCCGGGTATATAAAGAGTTGGCTGAAGCTTTCTTT. Translation gives CASSQDVRVYKELAEAFF.

The chain recombines TRBV9 with TRBJ1-1, with D unclear. The CDR3 length is 13 residues. Trimming removed 3 bases at V and 11 bases at J, with 17 bases between. Germline-derived CDR1 and CDR2 are SGDLS and YYNGEE. CDR3 amino acids: CASSGGDNGIAFF. CDR3 DNA: TGTGCCAGCAGCGGCGGGGATAATGGGATCGCTTTCTTT.

This clone counts as medium-sized. This chain joins TRBV25-1 and TRBJ2-1; the D is unclear. Trimming took 10 bases from V and 7 from J, leaving 11 bases between them. CDR3 length equals 11 residues. CDR1 MGHDK and CDR2 SYGVNS come from the germline V gene. DNA for the CDR3: TGTGCCAACCAAAACGGGAATGAGCAGTTCTTC. Its translation: CANQNGNEQFF. Combining the CDR3 with reference TRBV25-1 and TRBJ2-1 gives the whole variable domain EADIYQTPRYLVIGTGKKITLECSQTMGHDKMYWYQQDPGMELHLIHYSYGVNSTEKGDLSSESTVSRIRTEHFPLTLESARPSHTSQYLCANQNGNEQFFGPGTRLTVL.

The V call is TRBV11-2, the J call TRBJ2-1, with 8 positions matching TRBD2. Germline values: CDR1 SGHAT, CDR2 FQNNGV. The CDR3 consists of 17 residues. J gave up 6 bases and V 0 bases, and 10 bases lay outside the gene matches. In DNA, the CDR3 is TGTGCCAGCAGCTTAGACTTAGCGGGACCTCCGGTCAATGAGCAGTTCTTC. This gives the protein CASSLDLAGPPVNEQFF.

V is TRBV7-8 and J is TRBJ2-4; the D is unclear. The ends were cut back, 3 bases at V and 5 bases at J, with 11 bases in the middle. Germline V gene sequence: CDR1 SGHVS, CDR2 FQNEAQ. This CDR3 comprises 14 residues. In DNA, the CDR3 is TGTGCCAGCAGCTTCGCGGCTAGACAAAACATTCAGTACTTC. This gives the protein CASSFAARQNIQYF.

The rearrangement uses TRBV6-5 and TRBJ2-7, with a weak D call TRBD2 (5 bases). This CDR3 contains 12 residues. In germline, CDR1 is MNHEY, CDR2 SVGAGI. The ends were cut back, 2 bases at V and 5 bases at J, with 7 bases in the middle. CDR3 amino acids: CASSYPGDEQYF. DNA of the CDR3: TGTGCCAGCAGTTACCCCGGGGACGAGCAGTACTTC.

The chain is built from TRBV18 and TRBJ2-7; TRBD1 is a possible D gene (5 bases). This CDR3 is 15 amino acids long. Germline V gene lookup returns CDR1 KGHSH and CDR2 LQKENI. Trimming took 3 bases from V and 1 from J, leaving 13 bases between them. CDR3 sequence: CASSPSSDSSYEQYV. The CDR3 DNA sequence: TGTGCCAGCTCACCGTCCTCCGACAGTTCCTACGAGCAGTACGTC.